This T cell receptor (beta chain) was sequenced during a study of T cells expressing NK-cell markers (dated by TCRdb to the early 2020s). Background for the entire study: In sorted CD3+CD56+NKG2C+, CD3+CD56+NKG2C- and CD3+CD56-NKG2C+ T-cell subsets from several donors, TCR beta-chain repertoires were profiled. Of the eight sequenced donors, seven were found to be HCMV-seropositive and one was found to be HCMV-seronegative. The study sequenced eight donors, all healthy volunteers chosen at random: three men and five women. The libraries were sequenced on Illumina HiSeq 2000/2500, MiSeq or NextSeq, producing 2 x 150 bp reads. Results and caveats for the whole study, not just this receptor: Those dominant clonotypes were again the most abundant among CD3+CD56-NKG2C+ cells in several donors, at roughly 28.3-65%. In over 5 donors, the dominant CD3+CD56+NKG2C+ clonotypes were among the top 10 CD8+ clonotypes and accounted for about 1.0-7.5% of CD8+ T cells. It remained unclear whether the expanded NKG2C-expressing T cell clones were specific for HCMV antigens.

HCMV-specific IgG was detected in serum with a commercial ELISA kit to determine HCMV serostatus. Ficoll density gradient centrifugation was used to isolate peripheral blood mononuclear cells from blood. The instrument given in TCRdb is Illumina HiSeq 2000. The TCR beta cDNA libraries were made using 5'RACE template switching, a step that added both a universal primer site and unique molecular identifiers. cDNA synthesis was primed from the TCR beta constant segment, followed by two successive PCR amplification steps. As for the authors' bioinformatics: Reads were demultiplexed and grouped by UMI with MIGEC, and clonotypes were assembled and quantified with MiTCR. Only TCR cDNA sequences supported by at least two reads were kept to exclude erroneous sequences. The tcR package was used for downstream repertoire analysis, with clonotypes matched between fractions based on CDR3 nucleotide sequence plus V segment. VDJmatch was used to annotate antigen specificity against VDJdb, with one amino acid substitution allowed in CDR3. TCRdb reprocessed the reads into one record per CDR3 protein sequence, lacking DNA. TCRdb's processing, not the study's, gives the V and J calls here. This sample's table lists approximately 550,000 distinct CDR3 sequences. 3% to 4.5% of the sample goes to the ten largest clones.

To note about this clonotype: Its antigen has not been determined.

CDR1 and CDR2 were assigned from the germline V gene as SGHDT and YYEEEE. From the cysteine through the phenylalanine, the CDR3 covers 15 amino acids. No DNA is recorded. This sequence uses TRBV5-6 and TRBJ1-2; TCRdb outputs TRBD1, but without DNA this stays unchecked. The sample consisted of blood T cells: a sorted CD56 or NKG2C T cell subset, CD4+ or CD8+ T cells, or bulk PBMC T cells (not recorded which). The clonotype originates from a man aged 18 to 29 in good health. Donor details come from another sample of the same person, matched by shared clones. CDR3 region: CASSKPPRQGYGYTF.